The 2 T cell receptor beta chains below were found in one sample sequenced in a study of blood T cells in healthy people across ages. With a J-beta primer mix and a sample-barcoded 5' primer, a second PCR ran roughly 6 to 11 cycles. One entry per CDR3 protein, called by TCRdb with MiXCR from the 5' RACE reads. In the table there are 1.5 million or so distinct CDR3 sequences, 42% of which are singletons. Sequenced material: blood. The receptor set was obtained from a woman younger than 30 in good health.

This clonotype was counted a single time. This chain links TRBV12-3 or TRBV12-4 with TRBJ1-5; no definite D call. This CDR3 region has 16 residues. V was trimmed by 2 bases and J by 2 bases, leaving 13 bases between them. CDR3 residues: CASSLRSRRGNQPQHF. CDR3 coding DNA: TGTGCCAGCAGTTTACGGTCCAGGAGGGGCAATCAGCCCCAGCATTTT.

The chain joins TRBV12-3 or TRBV12-4 to TRBJ1-2; 8 nucleotides line up with TRBD1. Trimming removed 2 bases from V and 1 base from J; junction bases left unmatched: 9. CDR3 length: 17 residues. CDR3 in amino acids: CASSLWTGTTNNYGYTF. The CDR3 coding sequence is TGTGCCAGCAGTTTATGGACAGGGACAACTAATAACTATGGCTACACCTTC.